This TCR beta chain appears in the sequencing data of a study of tumor-infiltrating lymphocytes in primary liver carcinoma. At the level of the study: Recorded tumor stage was T1-T3 N0M0, with diameters of about 4 to 10 cm. The study, taken as a whole, reports: Because the samples were bulk unsorted, the study did not compare CD4+ and CD8+ repertoires. Less overlap was seen in tumor-adjacent and tumor-blood pairs than in tumor region pairs.

This clonotype has a handful of counts. What it binds is unknown. The blood RNA (from unsorted whole blood) was obtained, and germline DNA was also extracted. Looked up from germline, CDR1 is MNHEY and CDR2 is SVGEGT. The CDR3 extends over 12 amino acids. Trimming cost V 8 bases and J 2 bases, with 9 bases left between them. Production of TCR beta cDNA used roughly 480 ng total RNA together with a constant-region primer. Construction of TCR beta libraries relied on three successive nested multiplex PCR rounds employing slightly modified ARM-PCR. Running roughly 10 cycles apiece, the first two PCR rounds relied on TRBV1-TRBV30 forward primers together with a C-beta reverse primer. TCRdb reanalysed the multiplex PCR reads using MiXCR and keeps one entry per CDR3 protein. In the table there are just over 300,000 distinct CDR3 sequences, approximately 54% of which are singletons.

The receptor was isolated from a woman aged 25 to 39 with primary liver carcinoma and hepatitis B virus infection. The chain uses TRBV6-2 or TRBV6-3 and TRBJ2-5; D is possibly TRBD1 (6 bases). Source material: peripheral blood. The CDR3 sequence is CASDTGQETQYF. DNA for the CDR3: TGTGCCAGCGACACAGGGCAAGAGACCCAGTACTTC.